Below, 32 T cell receptor beta chains from the same sample are listed, as sequenced in a study of Ad26.COV2.S vaccination and SARS-CoV-2 variants. Sequencing was performed with immunoSEQ multiplex PCR; in TCRdb, only in-frame clones are kept and a portion is missing. The table has fewer than 500,000 clones, roughly nine tenths seen once. Treatment of the sample: approximately 18 received Ad26.COV2.S at low or high dose, single or two shots; about 5 received placebo; per-sample allocation not given. Sampling happened 63 days after the first vaccine or placebo injection. The input for sequencing was peripheral blood, taken in a trial of Ad26.COV2.S vaccine versus placebo. The source of these receptors is a person aged 18-65 years who received the Ad26.COV2.S COVID-19 vaccine or a placebo.

The chain recombines TRBV27 with TRBJ1-2; D might be TRBD1 (5 bases). V lost 7 bases to trimming and J lost 2 bases, with 14 bases between them. CDR3 size: 14 residues. The germline V gene encodes CDR1 MNHEY and CDR2 SMNVEV (reference sequence). DNA of the CDR3: TGTGCCAGCAACCCCGGGGGGTCCAACTATGGCTACACCTTC. This gives the protein CASNPGGSNYGYTF.

The chain employs TRBV4-3 and TRBJ2-1; D is uncertain. Germline values: CDR1 LGHNA, CDR2 YSLEER. V was shortened by 3 bases and J by 0 bases, with 12 bases between the two germline ends. This CDR3 region has 16 residues. The DNA of the CDR3 is TGCGCCAGCAGCCAGAAGAAGATGAGCTCCTACAATGAGCAGTTCTTC. Translating gives CASSQKKMSSYNEQFF.

V usage is TRBV5-1 and J usage is TRBJ2-6, with 7 bases matching TRBD1. The junction had 2 bases not matched to a gene; V was cut back by 4 bases and J by 1 base. CDR1 SGHRS and CDR2 YFSETQ come from the germline V gene. There are 15 residues in the CDR3. DNA for the CDR3: TGCGCCAGCAGCGAGACAGGGTCTGGGGCCAACGTCCTGACTTTC. Translating gives CASSETGSGANVLTF.

Details on this clone: One end of the junction varies from germline; a read error may be responsible. The chain couples TRBV6-1 to TRBJ1-5; maybe TRBD1 (6 bases). CDR3 size: 14 residues. In germline, CDR1 is MNHNS, CDR2 SASEGT. The CDR3 protein is CASREGEGVQPQHF. The CDR3 region has the DNA TGTGCCAGCAGGGAAGGTGAGGGGGTTCAGCCCCAGCATTTT.

This chain links TRBV7-9 with TRBJ2-3, with D maybe TRBD1 (8 bases). Germline-derived CDR1 and CDR2 are SEHNR and FQNEAQ (reference sequence). The ends were cut back, 5 bases at V and 5 bases at J, with 20 bases in the middle. The CDR3 runs 16 residues. The CDR3 region is CASSTGGGLVGDTQYF. CDR3 DNA sequence: TGTGCCAGCAGCACAGGGGGAGGACTAGTAGGAGATACGCAGTATTTT. The variable domain in full, with the rest retrieved from reference TRBV7-9 and TRBJ2-3, is DTGVSQNPRHKITKRGQNVTFRCDPISEHNRLYWYRQTLGQGPEFLTYFQNEAQLEKSRLLSDRFSAERPKGSFSTLEIQRTEQGDSAMYLCASSTGGGLVGDTQYFGPGTRLTVL.

This chain links TRBV18 with TRBJ1-6; D perhaps matches TRBD1 (5 bases). CDR3 length: 16 amino acids. V was pared by 3 bases and J by 8 bases, with 17 bases between. Germline CDR1 is KGHSH and CDR2 is LQKENI. The DNA for the CDR3 is TGTGCCAGCTCACCCCTCTTCCAACGAGGGGATTCACCCCTCCACTTT. Protein product: CASSPLFQRGDSPLHF.

This clone has a single count. V is TRBV29-1 and J is TRBJ2-5; D tentatively fits TRBD1 or TRBD2 (5 bases each). V was cut by 6 bases and J by 7 bases, with 18 bases left in between. Germline V gene data show CDR1 as SQVTM and CDR2 as ANQGSEA. CDR3 length: 13 residues. CDR3 residues: CSVATGGGLTQYF. In DNA form, the CDR3 reads TGCAGCGTAGCCACAGGAGGCGGGTTGACCCAGTACTTC.

CDR3 sequence: CASSSAQGGGQPQHF. The CDR3 DNA reads as TGTGCCAGCAGCTCGGCCCAGGGGGGCGGTCAGCCCCAGCATTTT. The chain has TRBV5-6 and TRBJ1-5; 7 bases align to TRBD1. The germline gives CDR1 SGHDT, CDR2 YYEEEE. This CDR3 is 15 amino acids long. The J segment lost 6 bases and the V segment lost 3 bases, leaving 9 bases of the junction unmatched.

This clone was seen more than once but under ten times. The chain combines TRBV9 with TRBJ2-6; D gene uncertain. Trimming took off 0 bases at V and 2 bases at J, with 15 bases between the two ends. Germline values: CDR1 SGDLS, CDR2 YYNGEE. The CDR3 runs 18 residues. The CDR3 DNA follows: TGTGCCAGCAGCGTAGCATTGTGGCAGCCCACTGGGGCCAACGTCCTGACTTTC. Its translation is CASSVALWQPTGANVLTF.

J is TRBJ2-1 and V is TRBV5-1; no clear D. This CDR3 has 15 amino acids. The V end was cut by 2 bases, the J end by 0 bases, with 9 bases between. The germline CDR1 and CDR2 sequences are SGHRS and YFSETQ. This CDR3 is CASSFISTSYNEQFF. The CDR3 DNA reads TGCGCCAGCAGCTTTATTAGCACCTCCTACAATGAGCAGTTCTTC.

V and J are TRBV6-5 and TRBJ1-3, with D tentatively TRBD1 (5 bases). The CDR3 spans 13 residues. From germline, CDR1 is MNHEY and CDR2 SVGAGI. V lost 6 bases and J 2 bases, leaving 8 bases between the germline ends. DNA for the CDR3: TGTGCCAGCAGGAGGGGTCCTGGAAACACCATATATTTT. Protein product: CASRRGPGNTIYF.

CDR3 nucleotide sequence: TGTGCCAGTAGGTCCGGGCTAGCGGCTAACACCGGGGAGCTGTTTTTT. Its translation: CASRSGLAANTGELFF. V gene TRBV19 combines with J gene TRBJ2-2; 7 nucleotides agree with TRBD2. Germline trimming cut 6 bases from V and 2 bases from J; bases unmatched to any gene: 9. The CDR3 spans 16 residues. Germline values: CDR1 LNHDA, CDR2 SQIVND (reference sequence).

By frequency in the sample, this clone is medium-sized. The chain recombines TRBV27 with TRBJ1-5; D unclear. From germline, CDR1 is MNHEY and CDR2 SMNVEV (reference sequence). Trimming left V 1 base short and J 3 bases short, with 13 bases between. There are 16 residues in the CDR3. The chain's CDR3 is CASSLWARNPNQPQHF. The CDR3 coding sequence is TGTGCCAGCAGTTTATGGGCCAGAAACCCCAATCAGCCCCAGCATTTT.

The rearrangement uses TRBV9 and TRBJ1-3; D unresolved. From germline, CDR1 is SGDLS and CDR2 YYNGEE. Trimming removed 0 bases from V and 4 bases from J, with 2 bases in between. The CDR3 length is 12 residues. CDR3 nucleotides: TGTGCCAGCAGCGTAGAAGGAAACACCATATATTTT. Translating it yields CASSVEGNTIYF.

The chain is built from TRBV30 and TRBJ2-2; 9 bases fit TRBD2. Germline V gene data show CDR1 as GTSNPN and CDR2 as SVGIG (reference sequence). The ends lost 4 bases at V and 6 bases at J; junction bases unmatched: 9. This CDR3 region has 15 residues. The CDR3: CAWKLRGGLPGELFF. Here the CDR3 DNA reads TGTGCCTGGAAATTGCGGGGGGGCTTGCCCGGGGAGCTGTTTTTT.

This rearrangement joins TRBV5-6 to TRBJ1-4; D is possibly TRBD1 (5 bases). The V gene lost 1 base and the J gene lost 0 bases, with 7 bases spanning the gap. This CDR3 has 15 residues. The V gene's germline CDR1 is SGHDT and CDR2 YYEEEE. The CDR3 bases are TGTGCCAGCAGCTTGATAGGGGCAACTAATGAAAAACTGTTTTTT. Protein sequence: CASSLIGATNEKLFF.

The gene calls are TRBV4-3 and TRBJ2-3; D remains unclear. Germline V gene lookup returns CDR1 LGHNA and CDR2 YSLEER. The CDR3 loop spans 16 amino acids. Trimming took off 0 bases at V and 5 bases at J, with 15 bases between the two ends. The CDR3 sequence: CASSQEPVSKGDTQYF. The CDR3 DNA reads as TGCGCCAGCAGCCAAGAACCTGTTTCGAAAGGAGATACGCAGTATTTT.

CDR3 in amino acids: CASSLRGVRNNEQFF. The CDR3 DNA sequence: TGTGCCAGCAGCTTACGAGGTGTCAGGAACAATGAGCAGTTCTTC. This rearrangement joins TRBV11-3 to TRBJ2-1; D not resolved. The CDR3 has 15 residues. With 2 bases removed from V and 5 bases from J, the gap between germline ends came to 13 bases. Germline-derived CDR1 and CDR2 are SGHNT and YENEEA.

The chain recombines TRBV5-1 with TRBJ2-1; TRBD2 aligns across 7 bases. Germline trimming cut 0 bases from V and 12 bases from J; bases unmatched to any gene: 12. This CDR3 spans 15 amino acids. Germline V gene sequence: CDR1 SGHRS, CDR2 YFSETQ. The CDR3 region has the DNA TGCGCCAGCAGCTTGGTGGGCGGGAGTGTCGATCGGCAGTTCTTC. This gives the protein CASSLVGGSVDRQFF. The whole variable domain, filled in from reference TRBV5-1 and TRBJ2-1, reads KAGVTQTPRYLIKTRGQQVTLSCSPISGHRSVSWYQQTPGQGLQFLFEYFSETQRNKGNFPGRFSGRQFSNSRSEMNVSTLELGDSALYLCASSLVGGSVDRQFFGPGTRLTVL.

The gene calls are TRBV13 and TRBJ2-2; unclear D gene. CDR1 and CDR2 from the germline V gene are PRHDT and FYEKMQ (reference sequence). The CDR3 sequence is 16 residues long. V dropped 3 bases and J dropped 5 bases, with 16 bases sitting between them. CDR3 sequence (DNA): TGTGCCAGCAGCTTTTGGACCACGGTCCAGACCGGGGAGCTGTTTTTT. As protein: CASSFWTTVQTGELFF.

V usage is TRBV5-1 and J usage is TRBJ2-2; the match to TRBD1 covers 9 bases. The CDR3 has 13 amino acids. The V and J ends lost 9 bases and 5 bases, in that order; junction bases with no gene match: 5. Germline CDR1 and CDR2: SGHRS and YFSETQ. The chain's CDR3 is CATTGGITGELFF. The DNA of the CDR3 is TGCGCCACCACAGGGGGCATTACCGGGGAGCTGTTTTTT.

The rearrangement uses TRBV7-9 and TRBJ1-1; D possibly corresponds to TRBD1 (6 bases). This CDR3 has 13 amino acids. Germline values: CDR1 SEHNR, CDR2 FQNEAQ (reference sequence). Trimming removed 4 bases from V and 10 bases from J, with 16 bases in between. CDR3 sequence (DNA): TGTGCCAGCAGCTCGACAGGTCCCTTGGGAGCTTTCTTT. Translated: CASSSTGPLGAFF.

This CDR3 reads CASSSGPVFNEQFF. For the CDR3, the DNA is TGTGCCAGCAGCTCAGGGCCGGTATTCAATGAGCAGTTCTTC. This chain links TRBV7-2 with TRBJ2-1, with a weak D call TRBD1 (5 bases). Germline V gene sequence: CDR1 SGHTA, CDR2 FQGNSA. The CDR3 runs 14 residues. Trimming shortened V by 4 bases and J by 6 bases, and 13 bases separated the two germline ends.

The rearrangement links TRBV4-1 to TRBJ1-6, with D unclear. Trimming removed 4 bases from V and 9 bases from J, with 16 bases in between. CDR3 length: 15 amino acids. Per germline, CDR1 MGHRA and CDR2 YSYEKL. The CDR3 DNA sequence: TGCGCCAGCAGCCCGGTATGGGCCCCTGCTTCACCCCTCCACTTT. Translating it yields CASSPVWAPASPLHF.

The V call is TRBV7-9, the J call TRBJ2-1; D gene uncertain. Germline lookup yields CDR1 SEHNR and CDR2 FQNEAQ (reference sequence). There are 16 residues in the CDR3. The V and J ends lost 4 bases and 0 bases respectively, with 13 bases between them. This CDR3 is CASSSRRSSSYNEQFF. In DNA, the CDR3 is TGTGCCAGCAGCTCCAGACGGTCCAGCTCCTACAATGAGCAGTTCTTC.

Only one count was recorded for this clone. The genes are TRBV11-2 and TRBJ1-4, with 9 positions matching TRBD1. This CDR3 is built from 15 residues. In germline, CDR1 is SGHAT, CDR2 FQNNGV. The trim removed 1 base at V and 7 bases at J, leaving 4 bases unmatched. CDR3 DNA: TGTGCCAGCAGCTTAGGGGGACAGGGCAGTGAAAAACTGTTTTTT. Amino acids: CASSLGGQGSEKLFF.

CDR3 in amino acids: CASSQVSPDSFSGNTIYF. CDR3 coding DNA: TGTGCCAGCAGCCAAGTTTCACCGGACTCATTCTCTGGAAACACCATATATTTT. The V gene is TRBV4-2, the J gene TRBJ1-3; D uncertain. This CDR3 is built from 18 residues. In germline, CDR1 is LGHNA, CDR2 YNFKEQ. Trimming shortened V by 1 base and J by 0 bases, and 16 bases separated the two germline ends.

The genes are TRBV5-1 and TRBJ2-1, with 8 bases lining up with TRBD1. The CDR3 sequence is 14 residues long. With V trimmed by 3 bases and J by 8 bases, 7 bases remained unmatched. CDR1 and CDR2 from the germline V gene are SGHRS and YFSETQ. CDR3 residues: CASSYTQGEHEQFF. The CDR3 DNA sequence: TGCGCCAGCAGCTACACACAGGGGGAGCATGAGCAGTTCTTC.

V usage is TRBV5-1 and J usage is TRBJ1-1, with a tentative D call TRBD1 (5 bases). The germline V and J ends were trimmed by 4 bases and 4 bases, with 14 bases remaining between them. Germline V CDR1 and CDR2: SGHRS, YFSETQ. The CDR3 contains 14 residues. CDR3 sequence (DNA): TGCGCCAGCAGCCCGAGGGGCCAGTCCACTGAAGCTTTCTTT. It yields the protein CASSPRGQSTEAFF.

This clone was observed a single time. This rearrangement joins TRBV4-1 to TRBJ2-3, with 9 bases aligning to TRBD2. After removal of 0 bases from V and 6 bases from J, the junction contained 10 bases not matched to a gene. The germline V gene has CDR1 MGHRA and CDR2 YSYEKL. The CDR3 has 17 amino acids. CDR3 nucleotide sequence: TGCGCCAGCAGCCAAGATGGAGGCGGGAGGGCCGTGGATACGCAGTATTTT. Amino acids: CASSQDGGGRAVDTQYF.

The chain couples TRBV2 to TRBJ2-3; D not certain. Germline V gene lookup returns CDR1 SNHLY and CDR2 FYNNEI. The length of the CDR3 is 13 residues. Trimming took 1 base from V and 5 from J, leaving 7 bases between them. CDR3 DNA sequence: TGTGCCAGCAGTGAAGTCCAAGGAGATACGCAGTATTTT. It codes for CASSEVQGDTQYF.

The chain joins TRBV5-6 to TRBJ2-1; 7 bases agree with TRBD2. With V trimmed by 0 bases and J by 8 bases, 8 bases remained unmatched. The CDR3 length is 15 residues. CDR1 and CDR2 (germline): SGHDT, YYEEEE. CDR3 protein: CASSLGGGLQYEQFF. CDR3 bases: TGTGCCAGCAGCTTGGGGGGAGGGCTCCAGTATGAGCAGTTCTTC.